The 18 T cell receptor beta chains below come from one sample, sequenced in a study of graft-versus-host responses after intestinal transplantation (dated by TCRdb to the early 2020s). Sample time point, as interpreted from the label and publication: cells obtained before transplantation from donor or recipient. These receptors' targets are unknown. Libraries were made using the immunoSEQ multiplex PCR assay. TCRdb retrieved this table from immuneACCESS and kept in-frame rearrangements only. Not all clones are present; in checked studies, unresolved V genes account for under half, and no reason is known for the remainder. The sample table shows around 97,000 clones, and around 91% are seen once. The leading ten clones occupy over 0.15% of the sample. The sequences come from unstimulated CD4+ T cells sorted from spleen or lymph node cells, collected before transplant. The receptors originated from a human donor who was the organ donor for an intestinal transplant.

This chain joins TRBV5-1 and TRBJ2-3; TRBD2 matches 15 bases. J lost 9 bases, V lost 6 bases, and 11 bases had no gene match. This CDR3 is built from 16 residues. The germline gives CDR1 SGHRS, CDR2 YFSETQ. This CDR3 is CASTPGGTSGGFTQYF. In DNA, the CDR3 is TGCGCCAGCACCCCGGGGGGGACTAGCGGGGGGTTCACGCAGTATTTT.

This clone was observed a handful of times. The chain combines TRBV7-2 with TRBJ1-3, with 7 bases that match TRBD1. CDR1 SGHTA and CDR2 FQGNSA come from the germline V gene. V shed 5 bases, J shed 2 bases, and the junction held 6 bases outside the gene matches. CDR3 size: 15 residues. The CDR3 sequence is CASSLGGTAGNTIYF. The CDR3 nucleotides read TGTGCCAGCAGCCTAGGCGGGACAGCTGGAAACACCATATATTTT.

This chain uses TRBV7-3 with TRBJ2-5, with TRBD1 as a possible D gene (5 bases). CDR1 is SGHTA, CDR2 FQGTGA, per germline. Between the trimmed V and J ends, which lost 5 bases and 5 bases, there was a span of 12 bases. The CDR3 consists of 13 residues. The CDR3 sequence is CASSPGKWETQYF. CDR3 in DNA: TGTGCCAGCAGCCCAGGGAAGTGGGAGACCCAGTACTTC.

V and J are TRBV29-1 and TRBJ2-1, with D tentatively TRBD1 (5 bases). The CDR3 contains 12 residues. V lost 6 bases and J lost 7, with 13 bases in between. CDR1 is SQVTM, CDR2 ANQGSEA, per germline. The CDR3: CSVGQGWNEQFF. In DNA, the CDR3 is TGCAGCGTGGGTCAGGGTTGGAATGAGCAGTTCTTC.

The rearrangement joins TRBV5-5 to TRBJ2-7, with 7 positions matching TRBD1. CDR1 and CDR2 from the germline V gene are SGHKS and YYEKEE (reference sequence). V lost 0 bases and J lost 3; bases outside the gene matches: 3. The CDR3 totals 14 residues. CDR3 residues: CASSLGQGSYEQYF. In DNA form, the CDR3 reads TGTGCCAGCAGCTTGGGACAGGGAAGCTACGAGCAGTACTTC.

This clone has just one count. CDR3 residues: CASSQPGLAVIYNEQFF. DNA for the CDR3: TGTGCCAGCAGCCAGCCCGGACTAGCGGTTATCTACAATGAGCAGTTCTTC. The gene calls are TRBV7-8 and TRBJ2-1, with 10 bases matching TRBD2. Germline trimming cut 5 bases from V and 3 bases from J; bases unmatched to any gene: 10. The CDR3 loop spans 17 amino acids. The germline gives CDR1 SGHVS, CDR2 FQNEAQ. The whole variable domain, filled in from reference TRBV7-8 and TRBJ2-1, reads GAGVSQSPRYKVAKRGQDVALRCDPISGHVSLFWYQQALGQGPEFLTYFQNEAQLDKSGLPSDRFFAERPEGSVSTLKIQRTQQEDSAVYLCASSQPGLAVIYNEQFFGPGTRLTVL.

V usage is TRBV11-2 and J usage is TRBJ1-6, with D possibly TRBD1 on 6 matching bases. Germline CDR1 and CDR2: SGHAT and FQNNGV. The CDR3 totals 14 residues. V lost 5 bases and J lost 7, with 12 bases in between. The CDR3 DNA is TGTGCCAGCAGCCCCGGACAGCTAAATTCACCCCTCCACTTT. The encoded protein is CASSPGQLNSPLHF.

This clone was seen only once. This chain links TRBV5-1 with TRBJ1-2, with D unresolved. With 1 base removed from V and 6 bases from J, the gap between germline ends came to 16 bases. This CDR3 is built from 15 residues. From germline, CDR1 is SGHRS and CDR2 YFSETQ. The CDR3 coding sequence is TGCGCCAGCAGCTTGATATCGGGGTCATTGGATGGCTACACCTTC. This encodes CASSLISGSLDGYTF.

V and J are TRBV4-3 and TRBJ1-4, with D unresolved. The germline V gene encodes CDR1 LGHNA and CDR2 YSLEER. The CDR3 totals 15 residues. Trimming shortened V by 0 bases and J by 7 bases, and 12 bases separated the two germline ends. CDR3 protein: CASSQEWLTVEKLFF. In DNA, the CDR3 is TGCGCCAGCAGCCAAGAGTGGCTAACAGTTGAAAAACTGTTTTTT.

V gene TRBV27 combines with J gene TRBJ2-5; tentative D call: TRBD1 (5 bases). Trimming removed 5 bases from V and 3 bases from J, with 16 bases in between. There are 15 residues in the CDR3. Germline V lookup: CDR1 MNHEY, CDR2 SMNVEV (reference sequence). CDR3 in DNA: TGTGCCAGCAGTAGGGCCGGTGGCAGGGAAGAGACCCAGTACTTC. This encodes CASSRAGGREETQYF.

The genes are TRBV6-1 and TRBJ2-2, with D perhaps matching TRBD1 (6 bases). The CDR3 totals 13 residues. Germline-derived CDR1 and CDR2 are MNHNS and SASEGT. Trimming took 6 bases from V and 5 from J, leaving 10 bases between them. This CDR3 is CASRTTGTGELFF. Here the CDR3 DNA reads TGTGCCAGCAGAACTACAGGGACCGGGGAGCTGTTTTTT.

The J gene is TRBJ1-2, the V gene TRBV5-1; maybe TRBD1 (5 bases). V lost 4 bases and J lost 6, with 10 bases in between. The germline V gene has CDR1 SGHRS and CDR2 YFSETQ. This CDR3 is 12 amino acids long. CDR3 in amino acids: CASSGGVHGYTF. In DNA form, the CDR3 reads TGCGCCAGCAGCGGGGGGGTCCATGGCTACACCTTC.

V usage is TRBV9 and J usage is TRBJ2-3, with 12 bases fitting TRBD2. CDR3 length equals 16 residues. Germline V gives CDR1 SGDLS, CDR2 YYNGEE. V shed 3 bases, J shed 2 bases, and the junction held 4 bases outside the gene matches. The CDR3, as DNA: TGTGCCAGCAGCGCCCCTAGCGGGGGGGCCACAGATACGCAGTATTTT. Protein sequence: CASSAPSGGATDTQYF.

The genes are TRBV10-1 and TRBJ2-1; D may be TRBD2 (7 bases). Germline loops: CDR1 WNHNN, CDR2 SYGVQD (reference sequence). This CDR3 has 16 residues. V lost 2 bases, J lost 8 bases, and 19 bases lay in between. DNA of the CDR3: TGCGCCAGCAGTGAGGTCCCGGGGCTAGGGGGGGATGAGCAGTTCTTC. This sequence encodes CASSEVPGLGGDEQFF.

The V gene is TRBV7-6, the J gene TRBJ1-2; 7 nucleotides agree with TRBD1. This CDR3 region has 12 residues. Germline V gene data show CDR1 as SGHVS and CDR2 as FNYEAQ. The ends lost 1 base at V and 7 bases at J; junction bases unmatched: 0. DNA of the CDR3: TGTGCCAGCAGCTTAGGGACAGGTGGCTACACCTTC. This gives the protein CASSLGTGGYTF.

A single count supports this clone. The gene calls are TRBV7-6 and TRBJ2-7; 11 bases agree with TRBD2. Looked up from germline, CDR1 is SGHVS and CDR2 is FNYEAQ. CDR3 length equals 14 residues. V was clipped by 6 bases and J by 2 bases; unmatched bases: 3. The CDR3 nucleotides read TGTGCCAGCAGTCCTAGCGGGGGGACCTACGAGCAGTACTTC. Amino acid sequence: CASSPSGGTYEQYF.

This rearrangement joins TRBV6-5 to TRBJ2-3, with 10 nucleotides matching TRBD2. The germline CDR1 and CDR2 sequences are MNHEY and SVGAGI. The CDR3 covers 15 residues. V shed 4 bases and J 3 bases; nucleotides not matched to a gene: 4. CDR3 in amino acids: CASSLAGGGTDTQYF. Here the CDR3 DNA reads TGTGCCAGCAGTTTAGCGGGGGGCGGGACAGATACGCAGTATTTT.

The V gene is TRBV6-5, the J gene TRBJ1-2; 8 bases are a match to TRBD1. The CDR3 runs to 13 residues. CDR1 is MNHEY, CDR2 SVGAGI, per germline. Trimming cost V 6 bases and J 3 bases; bases outside gene matches: 3. CDR3 nucleotides: TGTGCCAGCAGGGCACAGGGGGACTATGGCTACACCTTC. Amino acid sequence: CASRAQGDYGYTF.